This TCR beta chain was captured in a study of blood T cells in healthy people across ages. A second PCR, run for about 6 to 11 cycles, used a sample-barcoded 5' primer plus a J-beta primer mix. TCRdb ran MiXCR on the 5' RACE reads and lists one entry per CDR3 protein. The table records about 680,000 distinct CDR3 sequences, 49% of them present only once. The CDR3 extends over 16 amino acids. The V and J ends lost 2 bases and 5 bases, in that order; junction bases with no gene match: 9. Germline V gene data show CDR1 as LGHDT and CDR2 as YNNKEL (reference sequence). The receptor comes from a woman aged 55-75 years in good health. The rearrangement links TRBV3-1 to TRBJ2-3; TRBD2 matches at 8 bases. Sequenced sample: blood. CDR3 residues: CASSQKSGRVVDTQYF. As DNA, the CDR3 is TGTGCCAGCAGCCAAAAAAGCGGGAGAGTCGTAGATACGCAGTATTTT.